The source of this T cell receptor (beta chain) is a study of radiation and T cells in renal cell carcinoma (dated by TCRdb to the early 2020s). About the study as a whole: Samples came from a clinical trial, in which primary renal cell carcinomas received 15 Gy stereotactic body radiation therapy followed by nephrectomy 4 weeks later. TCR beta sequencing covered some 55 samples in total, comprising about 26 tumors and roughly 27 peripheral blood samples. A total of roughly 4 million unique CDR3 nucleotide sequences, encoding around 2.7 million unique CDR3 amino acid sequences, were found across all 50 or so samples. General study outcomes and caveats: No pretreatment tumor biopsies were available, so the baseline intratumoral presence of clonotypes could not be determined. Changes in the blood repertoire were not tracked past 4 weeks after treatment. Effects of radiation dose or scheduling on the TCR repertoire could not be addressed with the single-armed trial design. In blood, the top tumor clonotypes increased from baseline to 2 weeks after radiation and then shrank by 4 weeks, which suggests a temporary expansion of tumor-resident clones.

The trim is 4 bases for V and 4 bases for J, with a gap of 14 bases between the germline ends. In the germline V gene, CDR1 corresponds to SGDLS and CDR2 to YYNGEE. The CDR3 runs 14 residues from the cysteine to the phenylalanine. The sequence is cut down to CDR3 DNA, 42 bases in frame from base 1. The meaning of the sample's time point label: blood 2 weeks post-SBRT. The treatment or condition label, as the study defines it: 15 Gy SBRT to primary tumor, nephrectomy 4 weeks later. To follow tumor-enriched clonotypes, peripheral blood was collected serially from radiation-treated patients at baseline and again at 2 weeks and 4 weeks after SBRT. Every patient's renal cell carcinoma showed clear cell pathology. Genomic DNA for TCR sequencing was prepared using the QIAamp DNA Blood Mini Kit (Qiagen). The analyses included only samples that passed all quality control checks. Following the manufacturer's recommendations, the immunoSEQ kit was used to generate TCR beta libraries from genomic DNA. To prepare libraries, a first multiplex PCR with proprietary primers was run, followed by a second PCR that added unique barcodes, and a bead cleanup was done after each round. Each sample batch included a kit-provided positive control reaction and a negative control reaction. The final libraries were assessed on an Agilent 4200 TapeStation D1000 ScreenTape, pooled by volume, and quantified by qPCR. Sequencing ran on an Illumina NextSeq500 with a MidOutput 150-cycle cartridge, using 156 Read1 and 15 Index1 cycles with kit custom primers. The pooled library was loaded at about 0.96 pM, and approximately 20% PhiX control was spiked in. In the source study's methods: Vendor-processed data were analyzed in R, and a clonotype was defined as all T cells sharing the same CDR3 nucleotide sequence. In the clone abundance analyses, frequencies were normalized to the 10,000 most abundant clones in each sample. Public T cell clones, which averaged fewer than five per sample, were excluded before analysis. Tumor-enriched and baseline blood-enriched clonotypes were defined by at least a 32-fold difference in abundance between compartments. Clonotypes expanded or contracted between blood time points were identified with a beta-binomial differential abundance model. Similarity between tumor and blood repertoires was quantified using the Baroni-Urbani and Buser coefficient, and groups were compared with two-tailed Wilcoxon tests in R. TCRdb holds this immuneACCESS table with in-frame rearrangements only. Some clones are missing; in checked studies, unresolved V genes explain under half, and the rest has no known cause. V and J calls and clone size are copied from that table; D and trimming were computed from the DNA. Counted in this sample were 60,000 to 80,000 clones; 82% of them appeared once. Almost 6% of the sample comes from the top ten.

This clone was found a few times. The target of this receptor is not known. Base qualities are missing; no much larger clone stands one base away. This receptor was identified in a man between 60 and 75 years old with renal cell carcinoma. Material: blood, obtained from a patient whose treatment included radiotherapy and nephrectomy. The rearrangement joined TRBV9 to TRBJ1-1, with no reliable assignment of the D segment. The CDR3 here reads CASSPQIRATEAFF. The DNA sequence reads TGTGCCAGCAGCCCCCAGATCCGGGCCACTGAAGCTTTCTTT.